Below, one TCR beta chain is given with its context. Clones were read by immunoSEQ multiplex PCR, and TCRdb kept only the in-frame ones, dropping some. The repertoire holds some 56,000 clones, with 80% to 90% as singletons. The data derive from a study of blood T cell repertoires in COVID-19. Germline-derived CDR1 and CDR2 are SGHTA and FQGTGA. Trimming took 1 base from V and 0 from J, leaving 4 bases between them. The CDR3 is made up of 15 amino acids. The specimen was peripheral blood. This chain uses TRBV7-3 with TRBJ1-6; D unresolved. The TCR was taken from a woman aged 60-75 years with COVID-19, enrolled during active disease. Here the CDR3 reads CASSLKSSYNSPLHF. The CDR3 DNA sequence: TGTGCCAGCAGCTTAAAGAGCTCCTATAATTCACCCCTCCACTTT.